The 27 T cell receptor beta chains reported below all come from one sample, sequenced in a study of control samples from healthy donors and cancer patients. The repertoire was sequenced with immunoSEQ multiplex PCR; TCRdb's copy has only in-frame clones and lacks some. Altogether more than 75,000 clones are present, 80% to 90% being singletons, with the ten largest covering 1.9%. Sequenced input: PBMCs. These receptors were obtained from a woman aged 60-70 years with head and neck cancer.

The gene calls are TRBV13 and TRBJ1-2; tentative D call: TRBD1 (5 bases). Trimming pared 6 bases from V and 8 bases from J, leaving 13 bases between. The CDR3 is made up of 12 amino acids. In germline, CDR1 is PRHDT, CDR2 FYEKMQ (reference sequence). The DNA for the CDR3 is TGTGCCAGCAGGGGCAGGGCGGAAGGCTACACCTTC. It is translated as CASRGRAEGYTF.

The rearrangement links TRBV2 to TRBJ2-7; tentatively, D is TRBD1 (6 bases). The V gene's germline CDR1 is SNHLY and CDR2 FYNNEI. Deletions cut 2 bases from V and 2 bases from J, with 16 bases between. This CDR3 has 16 amino acids. The chain's CDR3 is CASSERGQIKPYEQYF. The CDR3 DNA is TGTGCCAGCAGTGAAAGAGGACAGATAAAGCCCTACGAGCAGTACTTC.

The chain is built from TRBV21-1 and TRBJ2-7; the D call TRBD1 from the table was never checked on the DNA. TRBV21-1 corresponds to a pseudogene. There are 17 residues in the CDR3. CDR3 in DNA: TGTGCCAGCAGCAAAGGACCTCGGACAGGGGCACCATACGAGCAGTACTTC. Translated, it gives CASSKGPRTGAPYEQYF.

The rearrangement links TRBV6-6 to TRBJ2-5; 7 nucleotides match TRBD2. Looked up from germline, CDR1 is MNHNY and CDR2 is SVGAGI (reference sequence). With V trimmed by 2 bases and J by 4 bases, 4 bases remained unmatched. This CDR3 spans 14 amino acids. The CDR3 here is CASSYPTSVETQYF. CDR3 sequence (DNA): TGTGCCAGCAGTTACCCTACTAGCGTAGAGACCCAGTACTTC.

The genes are TRBV7-8 and TRBJ1-6; D is perhaps TRBD1 (6 bases). In germline, CDR1 is SGHVS, CDR2 FQNEAQ. This CDR3 has 13 residues. The V and J ends lost 11 bases and 6 bases respectively, with 14 bases between them. CDR3 DNA: TGTGCCGGGTCACAGGGACGTAATTCACCCCTCCACTTT. Translated, it gives CAGSQGRNSPLHF. Full variable domain (missing parts from reference TRBV7-8 and TRBJ1-6): GAGVSQSPRYKVAKRGQDVALRCDPISGHVSLFWYQQALGQGPEFLTYFQNEAQLDKSGLPSDRFFAERPEGSVSTLKIQRTQQEDSAVYLCAGSQGRNSPLHFGNGTRLTVT.

The CDR3 sequence: CSVDPGLAGGSEQFF. As DNA, the CDR3 is TGCAGCGTTGATCCGGGGCTAGCGGGAGGGTCTGAGCAGTTCTTC. This chain connects TRBV29-1 to TRBJ2-1; 12 bases fit TRBD2. With 3 bases clipped from V and 9 bases from J, the junction kept 9 bases outside the gene matches. Germline V lookup: CDR1 SQVTM, CDR2 ANQGSEA. This CDR3 has 15 amino acids.

V gene TRBV7-2 combines with J gene TRBJ1-1; 11 bases line up with TRBD1. This CDR3 is built from 17 residues. Per germline, CDR1 SGHTA and CDR2 FQGNSA. The junction had 6 bases not matched to a gene; V was cut back by 2 bases and J by 1 base. The CDR3, as DNA: TGTGCCAGCAGCTTATTCGGGACAGGGGGAAAGAACACTGAAGCTTTCTTT. This codes for CASSLFGTGGKNTEAFF.

This chain connects TRBV7-6 to TRBJ2-1; a weak D match, TRBD2 (5 bases). This CDR3 has 15 residues. Trimming pared 1 base from V and 7 bases from J, leaving 14 bases between. Germline-derived CDR1 and CDR2 are SGHVS and FNYEAQ. The CDR3 here is CASSLGGSLINEQFF. The CDR3 DNA reads TGTGCCAGCAGCTTAGGAGGGAGTCTTATAAATGAGCAGTTCTTC.

The chain uses TRBV14 and TRBJ1-2, with TRBD1 matching over 10 bases. The V segment lost 5 bases and the J segment 2 bases; nucleotides outside the gene matches: 2. The CDR3 runs 14 residues. Germline assignment: CDR1 SGHDN and CDR2 FVKESK. The CDR3 is CASSRGQGNYGYTF. The CDR3 nucleotides read TGTGCCAGCAGCAGGGGACAGGGGAACTATGGCTACACCTTC. Based on the CDR3 plus reference TRBV14 and TRBJ1-2, the full variable domain is EAGVTQFPSHSVIEKGQTVTLRCDPISGHDNLYWYRRVMGKEIKFLLHFVKESKQDESGMPNNRFLAERTGGTYSTLKVQPAELEDSGVYFCASSRGQGNYGYTFGSGTRLTVV.

This chain links TRBV3-1 (or the pseudogene TRBV3-2) with TRBJ2-1; D is undetermined. The CDR3 contains 14 residues. CDR1 and CDR2 (germline): LGHDT, YNNKEL (reference sequence). The ends were cut back, 1 base at V and 2 bases at J, with 6 bases in the middle. The CDR3 DNA is TGTGCCAGCAGCCAAGGCCCAGCCTACAATGAGCAGTTCTTC. Translated, it gives CASSQGPAYNEQFF.

This chain connects TRBV5-1 to TRBJ2-7, with 9 bases that match TRBD2. The germline V gene encodes CDR1 SGHRS and CDR2 YFSETQ. This CDR3 is built from 15 residues. J lost 2 bases, V lost 4 bases, and 7 bases had no gene match. Here the CDR3 DNA reads TGCGCCAGCAGCCCCCGACTAGCGGAGCCCTACGAGCAGTACTTC. As protein: CASSPRLAEPYEQYF.

The chain uses TRBV30 and TRBJ1-2; D not resolved. V lost 3 bases and J lost 8, with 7 bases in between. The CDR3 sequence is 10 residues long. The germline CDR1 and CDR2 sequences are GTSNPN and SVGIG (reference sequence). The CDR3 is CAWRGDGYTF. CDR3 DNA sequence: TGTGCCTGGAGGGGAGACGGCTACACCTTC.

The chain employs TRBV11-3 and TRBJ2-7; 8 bases fit TRBD2. Germline V CDR1 and CDR2: SGHNT, YENEEA. CDR3 length equals 15 residues. Trimming removed 3 bases from V and 1 base from J; junction bases left unmatched: 5. The CDR3 bases are TGTGCCAGCAGCTTGGGAGCGGGAGTTTCCTACGAGCAGTACTTC. Translating gives CASSLGAGVSYEQYF.

The chain joins TRBV5-4 to TRBJ1-1, with TRBD1 as a possible D gene (6 bases). The CDR3 is 15 amino acids. V was clipped by 0 bases and J by 0 bases, with 9 bases between them. Germline loops: CDR1 SGHNT, CDR2 YYREEE (reference sequence). In nucleotides, the CDR3 is TGTGCCAGCAGCTTGGAGGGGGGGATGAACACTGAAGCTTTCTTT. Translation: CASSLEGGMNTEAFF.

This clone turned up a few times. The CDR3 region has the DNA TGTGCCAGCAGTTGGTCGGGACTGCAGAACTATGGCTACACCTTC. It specifies CASSWSGLQNYGYTF. The V and J genes are TRBV27 and TRBJ1-2; weak D call: TRBD1 (5 bases). The germline V gene encodes CDR1 MNHEY and CDR2 SMNVEV (reference sequence). V was clipped by 4 bases and J by 2 bases, with 14 bases between them. This CDR3 comprises 15 residues.

V and J are TRBV6-1 and TRBJ2-7, with D perhaps TRBD1 or TRBD2 (6 bases each). V was cut by 2 bases and J by 11 bases, with 25 bases left in between. The CDR3 length is 16 residues. Germline loops: CDR1 MNHNS, CDR2 SASEGT. The CDR3 region is CASSEMGGQLVFVKYF. The CDR3 DNA is TGTGCCAGCAGTGAAATGGGAGGACAGCTGGTATTCGTTAAGTACTTC.

In its sample, this clone was seen once. The V gene is TRBV5-6, the J gene TRBJ1-4, with TRBD1 identical over 9 bases. The CDR3 is made up of 16 amino acids. Per the germline V gene, CDR1 is SGHDT and CDR2 is YYEEEE. Trimming cost V 0 bases and J 3 bases; bases outside gene matches: 3. The CDR3 DNA reads TGTGCCAGCAGCTTGGACAGGGGGCTGGCTAATGAAAAACTGTTTTTT. Translation gives CASSLDRGLANEKLFF.

The gene calls are TRBV30 and TRBJ2-5; 14 positions agree with TRBD2. J gave up 3 bases and V 2 bases, and 5 bases lay outside the gene matches. CDR3 length: 16 residues. Germline V lookup: CDR1 GTSNPN, CDR2 SVGIG (reference sequence). The CDR3 DNA reads TGTGCCTGGAGTACCGGGACTAGCGGGAGAAAAGAGACCCAGTACTTC. It is translated as CAWSTGTSGRKETQYF.

In its sample, this clone was seen once. CDR3 region: CASSPGQGPYEQYF. Written as DNA, the CDR3 is TGTGCCAGCTCACCTGGACAGGGACCCTACGAGCAGTACTTC. The chain links TRBV18 to TRBJ2-7, with 8 bases lining up with TRBD1. Trimming cost V 3 bases and J 2 bases; bases outside gene matches: 3. Germline values: CDR1 KGHSH, CDR2 LQKENI. The CDR3 runs to 14 residues.

The rearrangement links TRBV6-2 or TRBV6-3 to TRBJ2-5; 7 bases match TRBD1. CDR1 is MNHEY and CDR2 is SVGEGT in the germline V gene. This CDR3 has 15 residues. Losses at the gene ends were 6 bases for V and 2 bases for J; bases not matched to a gene: 9. CDR3 sequence: CASSPRSRGQETQYF. CDR3 nucleotides: TGTGCCAGCAGCCCCAGAAGCAGGGGGCAAGAGACCCAGTACTTC.

This rearrangement joins TRBV29-1 to TRBJ2-1; 13 positions agree with TRBD2. V was pared by 4 bases and J by 8 bases, with 5 bases of the junction left unmatched. Germline CDR1 and CDR2: SQVTM and ANQGSEA. This CDR3 comprises 14 residues. The CDR3 region is CSVVLAGGIDEQFF. The CDR3 DNA follows: TGCAGCGTTGTACTAGCGGGAGGGATAGATGAGCAGTTCTTC.

The chain employs TRBV29-1 and TRBJ2-1, with TRBD2 identical over 7 bases. The V and J ends lost 4 bases and 6 bases, in that order; junction bases with no gene match: 6. Looked up from germline, CDR1 is SQVTM and CDR2 is ANQGSEA. This CDR3 has 13 amino acids. CDR3 loop: CSVVAGVFNEQFF. The CDR3 bases are TGCAGCGTTGTGGCGGGAGTATTCAATGAGCAGTTCTTC.

This clone was counted a single time. The chain combines TRBV27 with TRBJ1-3, with D possibly matching TRBD1 (5 bases). Germline loops: CDR1 MNHEY, CDR2 SMNVEV (reference sequence). Trimming took 4 bases from V and 2 from J, leaving 9 bases between them. CDR3 length: 14 residues. The CDR3 spells CASSSWGTGNTIYF. In DNA form, the CDR3 reads TGTGCCAGCAGTTCCTGGGGGACTGGAAACACCATATATTTT.

This clone appeared once. The V gene is TRBV5-4, the J gene TRBJ2-4; perhaps TRBD1 as D (6 bases). Germline V gene sequence: CDR1 SGHNT, CDR2 YYREEE (reference sequence). The CDR3 extends over 14 amino acids. Trimming pared 3 bases from V and 8 bases from J, leaving 15 bases between. The CDR3 nucleotides are TGTGCCAGCAGCTCAGGACAGCAGAAGGACATTCAGTACTTC. This translates into CASSSGQQKDIQYF.

The chain has TRBV6-6 and TRBJ1-4; TRBD1 might be the D (6 bases). Germline values: CDR1 MNHNY, CDR2 SVGAGI (reference sequence). The ends were cut back, 10 bases at V and 0 bases at J, with 12 bases in the middle. The CDR3 loop spans 14 amino acids. The CDR3 DNA reads as TGTGCCACTATCGAGGGGGCAACTAATGAAAAACTGTTTTTT. This translates into CATIEGATNEKLFF.

This chain connects TRBV6-5 to TRBJ2-1, with D perhaps TRBD1 or TRBD2 (5 bases each). CDR3 length: 13 amino acids. The germline V gene encodes CDR1 MNHEY and CDR2 SVGAGI. The V gene lost 0 bases and the J gene lost 7 bases, with 7 bases spanning the gap. The CDR3 protein is CASSYSGANEQFF. DNA of the CDR3: TGTGCCAGCAGTTACTCCGGGGCTAATGAGCAGTTCTTC.

The chain recombines TRBV28 with TRBJ1-4, with D uncertain. The CDR3 has 14 amino acids. V was cut by 2 bases and J by 4 bases, with 8 bases left in between. Germline CDR1 reads MDHEN; CDR2 reads SYDVKM. CDR3 protein: CASSLVRNNEKLFF. The DNA for the CDR3 is TGTGCCAGCAGTTTAGTCAGAAATAATGAAAAACTGTTTTTT.